The 8 T cell receptor beta chains listed next were all sequenced from one sample in a study of blood T cell repertoires in COVID-19. Clones were sequenced by immunoSEQ multiplex PCR, and TCRdb holds only the in-frame ones, with some missing. The table lists roughly 24,000 clones, 82% of them singletons, with 30% to 40% in the top ten. Sequenced material: peripheral blood. The receptors here all came from a human donor in a cohort sampled during active COVID-19.

The chain employs TRBV11-2 and TRBJ2-1; 11 nucleotides match TRBD2. The V segment lost 8 bases and the J segment 5 bases; nucleotides outside the gene matches: 5. Germline V gene sequence: CDR1 SGHAT, CDR2 FQNNGV. The CDR3 runs 14 residues. CDR3 nucleotide sequence: TGTGCCAGCGGTAGCGGGAGGGCCAACAATGAGCAGTTCTTC. Its translation is CASGSGRANNEQFF.

The CDR3: CASSFDRRGRSYEQYF. The CDR3 bases are TGTGCCAGCAGTTTTGATCGGCGGGGCAGATCCTACGAGCAGTACTTC. J is TRBJ2-7 and V is TRBV28, with D perhaps TRBD2 (6 bases). V was trimmed by 3 bases and J by 1 base, leaving 16 bases between them. The CDR3 is 16 amino acids. Germline CDR1 reads MDHEN; CDR2 reads SYDVKM. Together with reference TRBV28 and TRBJ2-7, the CDR3 gives the full variable domain: DVKVTQSSRYLVKRTGEKVFLECVQDMDHENMFWYRQDPGLGLRLIYFSYDVKMKEKGDIPEGYSVSREKKERFSLILESASTNQTSMYLCASSFDRRGRSYEQYFGPGTRLTVT.

The chain combines TRBV27 with TRBJ2-7, with TRBD1 as a possible D gene (5 bases). The V gene lost 5 bases and the J gene lost 1 base, with 15 bases spanning the gap. The CDR3 is 15 residues long. In germline, CDR1 is MNHEY, CDR2 SMNVEV (reference sequence). CDR3 sequence reads: CASSPTRQRSYEQYF. The CDR3 nucleotides are TGTGCCAGCAGTCCTACCCGACAGAGATCCTACGAGCAGTACTTC.

The chain has TRBV7-7 and TRBJ2-2; 9 bases are a match to TRBD1. Trimming at V came to 5 bases and at J to 3 bases, leaving 4 bases not matched to a gene. This CDR3 contains 15 residues. The germline CDR1 and CDR2 sequences are SSHAT and FNYEAQ (reference sequence). The CDR3 spells CASSPQGADTGELFF. CDR3 DNA sequence: TGTGCCAGCAGCCCACAGGGGGCTGACACCGGGGAGCTGTTTTTT. Filled out from reference TRBV7-7 and TRBJ2-2, the complete variable domain reads GAGVSQSPRYKVTKRGQDVTLRCDPISSHATLYWYQQALGQGPEFLTYFNYEAQPDKSGLPSDRFSAERPEGSISTLTIQRTEQRDSAMYRCASSPQGADTGELFFGEGSRLTVL.

This rearrangement joins TRBV6-5 to TRBJ2-3; TRBD1 matches at 9 bases. The CDR3 totals 14 residues. Germline assignment: CDR1 MNHEY and CDR2 SVGAGI. With 7 bases clipped from V and 3 bases from J, the junction kept 5 bases outside the gene matches. The CDR3 DNA follows: TGTGCCAGCACGGGACAGGGAGGAACAGATACGCAGTATTTT. This gives the protein CASTGQGGTDTQYF.

V usage is TRBV29-1 and J usage is TRBJ1-2; D is unresolved. V was pared by 7 bases and J by 2 bases, with 11 bases between. The germline V gene encodes CDR1 SQVTM and CDR2 ANQGSEA. CDR3 length: 12 residues. CDR3 nucleotide sequence: TGCAGCGCCGGAGGAGAGAACTATGGCTACACCTTC. Its protein product is CSAGGENYGYTF.

The chain carries TRBV6-5 and TRBJ2-7, with D uncertain. Looked up from germline, CDR1 is MNHEY and CDR2 is SVGAGI. The CDR3 totals 11 residues. V lost 4 bases and J lost 3, with 4 bases in between. This chain's CDR3 is CASSSNYEQYF. Written as DNA, the CDR3 is TGTGCCAGCAGTTCAAACTACGAGCAGTACTTC.

The chain links TRBV30 to TRBJ2-7; the D gene is possibly TRBD2 (7 bases). Germline V gene sequence: CDR1 GTSNPN, CDR2 SVGIG (reference sequence). The CDR3 spans 14 residues. V was shortened by 3 bases and J by 2 bases, with 14 bases between the two germline ends. The CDR3: CAWRIPGGAYEQYF. For the CDR3, the DNA is TGTGCCTGGAGGATCCCGGGGGGCGCCTACGAGCAGTACTTC. The full variable domain, in which reference TRBV30 and TRBJ2-7 provide the parts outside the CDR3, is SQTIHQWPATLVQPVGSPLSLECTVEGTSNPNLYWYRQAAGRGLQLLFYSVGIGQISSEVPQNLSASRPQDRQFILSSKKLLLSDSGFYLCAWRIPGGAYEQYFGPGTRLTVT.